Listed below are T cell receptor beta chains from one sample, sequenced in a study of T cells after yellow fever vaccination. TCRdb re-called the 5' RACE reads with MiXCR, one entry per CDR3 protein. The data show some 150,000 distinct CDR3 sequences, more than 9.5% seen once. Material: CD8+ T cells sorted from PBMCs, obtained 15 days after the yellow fever booster vaccination. These receptors all stem from a man between 18 and 29 years old who received the YFV17D yellow fever vaccine. CDR3s include the opening cysteine and the closing phenylalanine or tryptophan. The D gene is left open where the match is weak. Some rows mark clone size as missing; the rest say once, few, many or name a class of expanded clone.

abundance | d_gene | j_gene | v_gene | CDR3aa | CDR3nt
few | NA | TRBJ1-2 | TRBV20-1 | CSAREGGSHKNYGYTF | TGCAGTGCTAGAGAGGGGGGAAGTCATAAGAACTATGGCTACACCTTC
many | NA | TRBJ2-7 | TRBV12-3/TRBV12-4 | CASSFSSGVWYEQYF | TGTGCCAGCAGTTTTAGCTCAGGGGTGTGGTACGAGCAGTACTTC
NA | NA | TRBJ2-3 | TRBV19 | CASSIMAGTDTQYF | TGTGCCAGTAGTATAATGGCAGGCACAGATACGCAGTATTTT
NA | NA | TRBJ1-2 | TRBV7-9 | CASTKFPLRGDGYTF | TGTGCCAGCACCAAGTTCCCCCTCAGGGGCGACGGCTACACCTTC
NA | TRBD1 | TRBJ1-1 | TRBV20-1 | CSANPGQGNFWAFF | TGCAGTGCTAACCCAGGACAGGGGAATTTTTGGGCTTTCTTT
NA | NA | TRBJ1-4 | TRBV7-9 | CASSSAGGKLFF | TGTGCCAGCAGCTCGGCCGGGGGAAAACTGTTTTTT
few | NA | TRBJ2-2 | TRBV7-6 | CASSLDQNTGELFF | TGTGCCAGCAGCTTAGACCAGAACACCGGGGAGCTGTTTTTT
few | NA | TRBJ2-7 | TRBV29-1 | CSVGGPEPYEQYF | TGCAGCGTTGGAGGGCCGGAACCTTACGAGCAGTACTTC
NA | TRBD1 | TRBJ1-1 | TRBV5-1 | CASGQVTDGNTEAFF | TGCGCCAGCGGACAGGTTACTGATGGTAACACTGAAGCTTTCTTT
NA | NA | TRBJ1-4 | TRBV7-9 | CASSFSRVPEKLFF | TGTGCCAGCAGCTTTTCCAGGGTGCCGGAAAAACTGTTTTTT